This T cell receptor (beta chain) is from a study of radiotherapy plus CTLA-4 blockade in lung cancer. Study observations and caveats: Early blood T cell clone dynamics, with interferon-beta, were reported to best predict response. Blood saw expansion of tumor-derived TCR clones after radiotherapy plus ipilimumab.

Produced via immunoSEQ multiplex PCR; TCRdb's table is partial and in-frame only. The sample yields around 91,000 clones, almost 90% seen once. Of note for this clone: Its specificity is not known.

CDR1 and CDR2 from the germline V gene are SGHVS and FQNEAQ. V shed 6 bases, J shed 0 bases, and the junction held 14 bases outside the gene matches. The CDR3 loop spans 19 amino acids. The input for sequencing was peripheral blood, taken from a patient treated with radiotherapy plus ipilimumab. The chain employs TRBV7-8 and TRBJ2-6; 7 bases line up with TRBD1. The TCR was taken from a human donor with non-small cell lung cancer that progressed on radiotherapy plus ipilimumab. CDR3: CASRITGQLRNSGANVLTF. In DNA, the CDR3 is TGTGCCAGCAGGATCACGGGACAGCTTCGAAACTCTGGGGCCAACGTCCTGACTTTC. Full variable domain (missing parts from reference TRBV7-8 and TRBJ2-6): GAGVSQSPRYKVAKRGQDVALRCDPISGHVSLFWYQQALGQGPEFLTYFQNEAQLDKSGLPSDRFFAERPEGSVSTLKIQRTQQEDSAVYLCASRITGQLRNSGANVLTFGAGSRLTVL.